This TCR beta chain emerged from a study of cytomegalovirus exposure and HLA in healthy donors. Concerning this clone: No antigen is known for it.

The PCR had 60 Vbeta and 13 Jbeta primers. Sequenced by immunoSEQ multiplex PCR; TCRdb stores in-frame clones only, minus some. Among about 170,000 clones listed, approximately 86% were seen once. Germline CDR1 and CDR2: SGHRS and YFSETQ. The junction had 11 bases not matched to a gene; V was cut back by 4 bases and J by 2 bases. The CDR3 has 16 amino acids. Study-level points and caveats: Listed as cytomegalovirus-associated were 150 to 200 TCR beta chains. What a later analysis reportedly showed was that an Asian-associated ancestry cluster had fewer N-insertions than the roughly 720-donor mean. Later analysis identified a missense DCLRE1C variant that was linked to TCR beta V- and J-gene trimming.

The chain combines TRBV5-1 with TRBJ2-5, with 7 bases matching TRBD1. The sequenced material came from PBMCs. This clonotype was obtained from a male donor in good health and CMV-seronegative. The CDR3 loop is CASSITPGTAQETQYF. In nucleotides, the CDR3 is TGCGCCAGCAGCATCACCCCCGGGACAGCACAAGAGACCCAGTACTTC.